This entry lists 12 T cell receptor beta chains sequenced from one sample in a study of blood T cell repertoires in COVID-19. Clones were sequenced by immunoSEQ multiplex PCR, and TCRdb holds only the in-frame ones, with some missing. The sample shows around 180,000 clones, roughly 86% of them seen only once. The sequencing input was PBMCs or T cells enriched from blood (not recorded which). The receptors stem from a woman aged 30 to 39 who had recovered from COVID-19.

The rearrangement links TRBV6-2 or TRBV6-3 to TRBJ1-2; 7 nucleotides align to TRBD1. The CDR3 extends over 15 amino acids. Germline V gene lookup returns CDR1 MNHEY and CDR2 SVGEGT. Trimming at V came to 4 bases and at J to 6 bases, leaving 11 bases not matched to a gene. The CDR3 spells CASSSDRVGADGYTF. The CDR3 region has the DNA TGTGCCAGCAGTTCCGACAGGGTAGGGGCCGATGGCTACACCTTC.

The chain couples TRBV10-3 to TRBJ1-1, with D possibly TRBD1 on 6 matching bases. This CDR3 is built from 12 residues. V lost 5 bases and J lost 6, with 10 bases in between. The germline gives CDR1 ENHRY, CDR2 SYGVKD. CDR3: CAISNQGSEAFF. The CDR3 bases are TGTGCCATCAGTAATCAGGGGTCTGAAGCTTTCTTT.

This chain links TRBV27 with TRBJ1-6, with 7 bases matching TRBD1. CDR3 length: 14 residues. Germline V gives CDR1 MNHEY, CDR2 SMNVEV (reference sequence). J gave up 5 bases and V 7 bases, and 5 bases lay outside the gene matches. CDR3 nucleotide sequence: TGTGCCAGCAAGAAAGGACAGGATAATTCACCCCTCCACTTT. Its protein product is CASKKGQDNSPLHF.

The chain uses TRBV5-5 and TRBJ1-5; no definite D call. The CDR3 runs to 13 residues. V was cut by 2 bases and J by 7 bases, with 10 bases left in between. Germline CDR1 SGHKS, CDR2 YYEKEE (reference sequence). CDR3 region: CASSLEVSQPQHF. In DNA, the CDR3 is TGTGCCAGCAGCTTAGAAGTGAGCCAGCCCCAGCATTTT. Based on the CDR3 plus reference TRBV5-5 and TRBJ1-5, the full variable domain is DAGVTQSPTHLIKTRGQQVTLRCSPISGHKSVSWYQQVLGQGPQFIFQYYEKEERGRGNFPDRFSARQFPNYSSELNVNALLLGDSALYLCASSLEVSQPQHFGDGTRLSIL.

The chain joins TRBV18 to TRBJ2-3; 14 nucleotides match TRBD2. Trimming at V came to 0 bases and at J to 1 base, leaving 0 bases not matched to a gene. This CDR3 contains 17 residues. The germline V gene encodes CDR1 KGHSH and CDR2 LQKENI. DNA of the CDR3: TGTGCCAGCTCACCACCGGGACTAGCGGGAGGCACAGATACGCAGTATTTT. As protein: CASSPPGLAGGTDTQYF.

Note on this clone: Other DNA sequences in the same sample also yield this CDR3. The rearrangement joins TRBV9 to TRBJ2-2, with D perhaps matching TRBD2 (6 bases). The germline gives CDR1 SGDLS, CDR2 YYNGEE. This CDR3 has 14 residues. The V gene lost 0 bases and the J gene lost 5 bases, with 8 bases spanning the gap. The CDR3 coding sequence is TGTGCCAGCAGCGTAGGTGGGGGGACCGGGGAGCTGTTTTTT. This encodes CASSVGGGTGELFF.

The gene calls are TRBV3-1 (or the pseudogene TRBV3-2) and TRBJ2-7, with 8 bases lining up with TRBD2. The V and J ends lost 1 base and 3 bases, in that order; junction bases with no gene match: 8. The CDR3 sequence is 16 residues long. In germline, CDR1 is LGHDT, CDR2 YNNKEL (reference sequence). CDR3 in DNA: TGTGCCAGCAGCCAAGCCGGGGGGGGGACGGGCTACGAGCAGTACTTC. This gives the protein CASSQAGGGTGYEQYF.

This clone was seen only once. The chain's CDR3 is CASSELGGGDYEQYF. The CDR3 DNA is TGTGCCAGCAGTGAACTCGGGGGAGGAGACTACGAGCAGTACTTC. This rearrangement joins TRBV6-1 to TRBJ2-7, with D possibly TRBD2 on 6 matching bases. The CDR3 covers 15 residues. Germline V gene sequence: CDR1 MNHNS, CDR2 SASEGT. V lost 2 bases and J lost 3, with 14 bases in between.

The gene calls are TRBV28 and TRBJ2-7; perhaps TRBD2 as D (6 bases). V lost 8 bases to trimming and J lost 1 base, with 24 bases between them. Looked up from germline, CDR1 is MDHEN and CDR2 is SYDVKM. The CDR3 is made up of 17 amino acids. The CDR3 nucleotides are TGTGCCAGCCTTTCGAACCACGGGGGAGGTGGGTCCTACGAGCAGTACTTC. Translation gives CASLSNHGGGGSYEQYF.

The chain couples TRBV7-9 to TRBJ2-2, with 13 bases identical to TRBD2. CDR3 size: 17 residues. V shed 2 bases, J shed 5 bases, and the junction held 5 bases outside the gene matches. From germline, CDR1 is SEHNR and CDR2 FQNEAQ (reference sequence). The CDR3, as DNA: TGTGCCAGCAGCTTACTTGGACTAGCGGGAGAGACCGGGGAGCTGTTTTTT. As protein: CASSLLGLAGETGELFF. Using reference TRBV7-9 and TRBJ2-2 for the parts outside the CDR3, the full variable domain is DTGVSQNPRHKITKRGQNVTFRCDPISEHNRLYWYRQTLGQGPEFLTYFQNEAQLEKSRLLSDRFSAERPKGSFSTLEIQRTEQGDSAMYLCASSLLGLAGETGELFFGEGSRLTVL.

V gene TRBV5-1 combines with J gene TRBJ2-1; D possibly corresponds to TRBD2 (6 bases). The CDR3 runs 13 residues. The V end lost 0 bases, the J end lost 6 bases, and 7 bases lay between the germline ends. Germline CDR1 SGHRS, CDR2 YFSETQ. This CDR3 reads CASSLGRGNEQFF. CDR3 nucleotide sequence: TGCGCCAGCAGCTTGGGGAGGGGCAATGAGCAGTTCTTC.

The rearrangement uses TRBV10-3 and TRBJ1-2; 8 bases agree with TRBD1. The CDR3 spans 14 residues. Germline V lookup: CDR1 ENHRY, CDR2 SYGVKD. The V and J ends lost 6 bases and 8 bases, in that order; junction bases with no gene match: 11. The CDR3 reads CAISKSGQGGGYTF. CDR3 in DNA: TGTGCCATCAGCAAAAGCGGACAGGGAGGAGGCTACACCTTC.